This TCR beta chain was profiled in a study of cytomegalovirus exposure and HLA in healthy donors. Study results and caveats: Follow-up analysis later connected one missense variant in DCLRE1C with trimming of TCR beta V- and J-genes. Further analysis was carried out later, and it showed several of the most significant clusters appearing linked to common viral pathogens.

Primers included in the PCR were 60 Vbeta and 13 Jbeta primers. Sequencing used immunoSEQ multiplex PCR; TCRdb keeps in-frame clones, though not all of them. The sample lists 130,000 or so clones, 65% to 80% occurring once. At the time of sampling, donors were nominally healthy, though unrecorded immune exposures were likely. With respect to this clone: The antigen remains unidentified.

Trimming pared 7 bases from V and 2 bases from J, leaving 16 bases between. In germline, CDR1 is SGHDT, CDR2 YYEEEE. This CDR3 spans 15 amino acids. Sequencing input: PBMCs. The TCR originated in a man aged 30 to 45 in good health and CMV-seronegative. The chain uses TRBV5-6 and TRBJ1-3; D remains unclear. The CDR3 DNA is TGTGCCAGCTCCCCCGCCGGTGCCCCTGGAAACACCATATATTTT. Its protein product is CASSPAGAPGNTIYF.